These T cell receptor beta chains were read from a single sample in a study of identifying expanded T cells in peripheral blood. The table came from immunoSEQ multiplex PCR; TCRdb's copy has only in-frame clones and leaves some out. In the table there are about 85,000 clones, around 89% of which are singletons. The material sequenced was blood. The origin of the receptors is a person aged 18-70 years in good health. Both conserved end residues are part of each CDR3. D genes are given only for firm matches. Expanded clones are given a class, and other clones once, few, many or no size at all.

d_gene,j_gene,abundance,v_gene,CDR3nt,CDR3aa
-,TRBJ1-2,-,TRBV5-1,TGCGCCAGCAGCATAGAGGGTTGGGGTGTCAACTATGGCTACACCTTC,CASSIEGWGVNYGYTF
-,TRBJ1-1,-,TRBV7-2,TGTGCCAGCAGAGCCGCGGGGCGCGGAGACACTGAAGCTTTCTTT,CASRAAGRGDTEAFF
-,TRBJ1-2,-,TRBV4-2,TGTGCCAGCAGCTTGGGATCGACTGATAACTATGGCTACACCTTC,CASSLGSTDNYGYTF
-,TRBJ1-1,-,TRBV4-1,TGCGCCAGCAGCCAAGAATCAGGGTGGAGTGAAGCTTTCTTT,CASSQESGWSEAFF
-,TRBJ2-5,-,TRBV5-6,TGTGCCAGCAGCCCTTCGAGCAGAGAGACCCAGTACTTC,CASSPSSRETQYF
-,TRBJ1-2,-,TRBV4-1,TGCGCCAGCAGCCAACCCAAAGCTAACTATGGCTACACCTTC,CASSQPKANYGYTF
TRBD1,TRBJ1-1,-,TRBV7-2,TGTGCCAGCAGCCTCGACAGGGTAGCTGAAGCTTTCTTT,CASSLDRVAEAFF
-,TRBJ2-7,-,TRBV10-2,TGCGCCAGCGGCATGGCTCCCAACACCTACGAGCAGTACTTC,CASGMAPNTYEQYF
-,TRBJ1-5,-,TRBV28,TGTGCCAGCAGTTTATATCCAGGGGTGGTTAATCAGCCCCAGCATTTT,CASSLYPGVVNQPQHF
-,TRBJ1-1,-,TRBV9,TGTGCCAGCAGCGTCGTTCGGAACACTGAAGCTTTCTTT,CASSVVRNTEAFF
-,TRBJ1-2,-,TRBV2,TGTGCCAGCAGTGAAGACCTGACGGTCTATGGCTACACCTTC,CASSEDLTVYGYTF
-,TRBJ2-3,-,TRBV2,TGTGCCAGCCACCTCACGCTGGCTCAGGGTACGCAGTATTTT,CASHLTLAQGTQYF
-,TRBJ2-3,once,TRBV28,TGTGCCAGCAGTGAGACTAGTAACACAGATACGCAGTATTTT,CASSETSNTDTQYF
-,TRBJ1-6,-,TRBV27,TGTGCCAGCAGTTTCGGGGGAAATTCACCCCTCCACTTT,CASSFGGNSPLHF
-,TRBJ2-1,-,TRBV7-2,TGTGCCAGCAGCCCGAGGGCCATCAATGAGCAGTTCTTC,CASSPRAINEQFF
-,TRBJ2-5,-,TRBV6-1,TGTGCCAGCAGTGAAGTAGAATCTTTTGACGAGACCCAGTACTTC,CASSEVESFDETQYF
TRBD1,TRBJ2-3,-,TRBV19,TGTGCCAGTAGGACCGGGACAGGGAGAGATACGCAGTATTTT,CASRTGTGRDTQYF
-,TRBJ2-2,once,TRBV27,TGTGCCAGCAGTTCCTTACGGGGAGCTAGGGGCGGGGAGCTGTTTTTT,CASSSLRGARGGELFF
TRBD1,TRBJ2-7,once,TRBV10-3,TGTGCCATCAGTGACCGGACAGGGGGACTGGGCGAGCAGTACTTC,CAISDRTGGLGEQYF
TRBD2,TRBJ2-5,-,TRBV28,TGTGCCAGCCTTAACATGGGACTAGCGGGAGAAGGGGAGACCCAGTACTTC,CASLNMGLAGEGETQYF
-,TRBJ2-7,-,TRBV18,TGTGCCAGCTCCCAACTGGGCTCCTACGAGCAGTACTTC,CASSQLGSYEQYF
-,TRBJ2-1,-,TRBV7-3,TGTGCCAGCAGCTTAAAGGCGGGCGCTCAGCAGTTCTTC,CASSLKAGAQQFF
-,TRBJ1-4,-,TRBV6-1,TGTGCCAGCAGTGAAGGAAGGGTTAGGGAAAAACTGTTTTTT,CASSEGRVREKLFF
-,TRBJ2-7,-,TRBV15,TGTGCCACCAGCAGAGATAGGGGACCTCAAGGGCAGTACTTC,CATSRDRGPQGQYF
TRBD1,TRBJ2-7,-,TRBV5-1,TGCGCCAGCAGCCCTACTGGACAGGTCAGCTCCTACGAGCAGTACTTC,CASSPTGQVSSYEQYF
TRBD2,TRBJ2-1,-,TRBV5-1,TGCGCCAGCAGCTTTCCTAGCGGGCAGAACCACAATGAGCAGTTCTTC,CASSFPSGQNHNEQFF
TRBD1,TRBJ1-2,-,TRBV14,TGTGCCAGCAGCCAAGGTTCGACAGGGGGCCTAAACTATGGCTACACCTTC,CASSQGSTGGLNYGYTF